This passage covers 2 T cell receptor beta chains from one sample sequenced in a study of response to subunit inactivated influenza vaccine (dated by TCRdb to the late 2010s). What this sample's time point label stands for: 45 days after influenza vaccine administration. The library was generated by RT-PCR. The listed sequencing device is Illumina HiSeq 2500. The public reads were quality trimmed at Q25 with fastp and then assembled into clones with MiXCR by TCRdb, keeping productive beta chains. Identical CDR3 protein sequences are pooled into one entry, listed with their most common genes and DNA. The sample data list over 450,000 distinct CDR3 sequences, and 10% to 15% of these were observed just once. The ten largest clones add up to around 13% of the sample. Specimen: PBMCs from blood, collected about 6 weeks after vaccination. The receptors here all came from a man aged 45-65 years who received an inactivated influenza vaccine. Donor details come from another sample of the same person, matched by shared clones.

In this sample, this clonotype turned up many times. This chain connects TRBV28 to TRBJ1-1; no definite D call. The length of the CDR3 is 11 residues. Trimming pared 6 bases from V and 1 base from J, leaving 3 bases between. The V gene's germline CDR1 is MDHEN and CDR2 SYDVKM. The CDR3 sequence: CASRTNTEAFF. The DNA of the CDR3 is TGTGCCAGCAGAACGAACACTGAAGCTTTCTTT.

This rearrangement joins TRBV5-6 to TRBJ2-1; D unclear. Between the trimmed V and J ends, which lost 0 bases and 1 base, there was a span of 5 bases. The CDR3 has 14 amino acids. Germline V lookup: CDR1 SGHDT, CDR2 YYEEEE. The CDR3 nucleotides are TGTGCCAGCAGCTTGGGGATATCCTACAATGAGCAGTTCTTC. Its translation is CASSLGISYNEQFF.